These 8 T cell receptor beta chains were all obtained from the same sample, sequenced in a study of blood T cell repertoires in COVID-19 (dated by TCRdb to 2019 to 2021). Library preparation employed the immunoSEQ multiplex PCR assay. TCRdb provides this immuneACCESS table in a form limited to in-frame rearrangements. Some clones are lacking; in checked studies, under half of them reflect an unresolved V gene, and why the rest are absent is not known. Counted in this sample were around 450,000 clones; 80% to 90% of them appeared once. The top ten hold over 4% of the sample. The source material was peripheral blood. These receptors were collected from a woman aged 30 to 39 with acute or convalescent COVID-19.

The chain's CDR3 is CAWSVQGFYEQYF. The CDR3 bases are TGTGCCTGGAGCGTACAGGGTTTTTACGAGCAGTACTTC. V usage is TRBV30 and J usage is TRBJ2-7; TRBD1 is a possible D gene (6 bases). CDR3 length: 13 amino acids. The V and J ends lost 3 bases and 4 bases respectively, with 13 bases between them. The germline CDR1 and CDR2 sequences are GTSNPN and SVGIG (reference sequence). The complete variable domain, with remaining parts taken from reference TRBV30 and TRBJ2-7, reads SQTIHQWPATLVQPVGSPLSLECTVEGTSNPNLYWYRQAAGRGLQLLFYSVGIGQISSEVPQNLSASRPQDRQFILSSKKLLLSDSGFYLCAWSVQGFYEQYFGPGTRLTVT.

The rearrangement uses TRBV5-6 and TRBJ2-7, with D possibly TRBD1 on 6 matching bases. V was clipped by 3 bases and J by 0 bases, with 10 bases between them. CDR1 is SGHDT, CDR2 YYEEEE, per germline. This CDR3 contains 14 residues. The CDR3 DNA sequence: TGTGCCAGCAGCTCCAGGACAGTCTCCTACGAGCAGTACTTC. Translated, it gives CASSSRTVSYEQYF.

The table lists this clone with a count of one. The genes are TRBV10-3 and TRBJ2-3, with D uncertain. V lost 6 bases and J lost 6, with 10 bases in between. This CDR3 contains 12 residues. From germline, CDR1 is ENHRY and CDR2 SYGVKD. Written as DNA, the CDR3 is TGTGCCATCAGGGGCTCGGTGGATACGCAGTATTTT. Translation gives CAIRGSVDTQYF.

A single count supports this clone. CDR3 nucleotides: TGTGCCAGCAGTCATGACAGGGGAGCCTACAATGAGCAGTTCTTC. It codes for CASSHDRGAYNEQFF. The V and J genes are TRBV6-5 and TRBJ2-1; 8 nucleotides agree with TRBD1. The length of the CDR3 is 15 residues. Trimming at V came to 5 bases and at J to 2 bases, leaving 5 bases not matched to a gene. Germline V CDR1 and CDR2: MNHEY, SVGAGI.

The chain employs TRBV18 and TRBJ2-7; 8 bases agree with TRBD1. V was clipped by 3 bases and J by 0 bases; unmatched bases: 7. The CDR3 has 16 amino acids. The germline V gene has CDR1 KGHSH and CDR2 LQKENI. This CDR3 reads CASSPTDREPSYEQYF. The DNA for the CDR3 is TGTGCCAGCTCACCGACGGACAGGGAACCCTCCTACGAGCAGTACTTC.

The chain links TRBV27 to TRBJ2-2; possibly TRBD1 for D (6 bases). Germline CDR1 and CDR2: MNHEY and SMNVEV (reference sequence). V lost 5 bases to trimming and J lost 2 bases, with 18 bases between them. CDR3 length equals 17 residues. As DNA, the CDR3 is TGTGCCAGCAGTACCACCAAAAGGGGGTTTAACACCGGGGAGCTGTTTTTT. This sequence encodes CASSTTKRGFNTGELFF.

This clone appeared once. The V gene is TRBV11-2, the J gene TRBJ1-2; 11 bases agree with TRBD1. The CDR3 length is 17 residues. With V trimmed by 5 bases and J by 5 bases, 13 bases remained unmatched. CDR1 is SGHAT, CDR2 FQNNGV, per germline. CDR3 in amino acids: CASSPIRTGGASYGYTF. CDR3 nucleotides: TGTGCCAGCAGCCCCATCCGGACAGGGGGCGCGAGTTATGGCTACACCTTC.

The CDR3 loop is CASSPDGLETQYF. The CDR3 bases are TGTGCCAGCAGTCCGGACGGACTAGAGACCCAGTACTTC. This chain connects TRBV12-3 or TRBV12-4 to TRBJ2-5; D is possibly TRBD2 (5 bases). Trimming stripped 5 bases from V and 4 bases from J, with 11 bases between. The CDR3 is 13 residues long.